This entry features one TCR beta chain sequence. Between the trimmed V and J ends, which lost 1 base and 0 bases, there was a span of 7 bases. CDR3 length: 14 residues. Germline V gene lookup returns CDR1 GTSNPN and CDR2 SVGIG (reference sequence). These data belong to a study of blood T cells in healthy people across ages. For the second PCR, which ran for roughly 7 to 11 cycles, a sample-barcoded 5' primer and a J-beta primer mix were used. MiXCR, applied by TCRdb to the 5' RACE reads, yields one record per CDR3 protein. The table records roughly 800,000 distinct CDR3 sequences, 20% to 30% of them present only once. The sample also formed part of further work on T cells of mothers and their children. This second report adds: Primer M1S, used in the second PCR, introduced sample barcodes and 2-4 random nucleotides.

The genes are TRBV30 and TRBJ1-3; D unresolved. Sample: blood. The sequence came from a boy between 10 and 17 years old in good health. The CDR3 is CAWSAPLSGNTIYF. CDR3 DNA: TGTGCCTGGAGTGCCCCCCTCTCTGGAAACACCATATATTTT.